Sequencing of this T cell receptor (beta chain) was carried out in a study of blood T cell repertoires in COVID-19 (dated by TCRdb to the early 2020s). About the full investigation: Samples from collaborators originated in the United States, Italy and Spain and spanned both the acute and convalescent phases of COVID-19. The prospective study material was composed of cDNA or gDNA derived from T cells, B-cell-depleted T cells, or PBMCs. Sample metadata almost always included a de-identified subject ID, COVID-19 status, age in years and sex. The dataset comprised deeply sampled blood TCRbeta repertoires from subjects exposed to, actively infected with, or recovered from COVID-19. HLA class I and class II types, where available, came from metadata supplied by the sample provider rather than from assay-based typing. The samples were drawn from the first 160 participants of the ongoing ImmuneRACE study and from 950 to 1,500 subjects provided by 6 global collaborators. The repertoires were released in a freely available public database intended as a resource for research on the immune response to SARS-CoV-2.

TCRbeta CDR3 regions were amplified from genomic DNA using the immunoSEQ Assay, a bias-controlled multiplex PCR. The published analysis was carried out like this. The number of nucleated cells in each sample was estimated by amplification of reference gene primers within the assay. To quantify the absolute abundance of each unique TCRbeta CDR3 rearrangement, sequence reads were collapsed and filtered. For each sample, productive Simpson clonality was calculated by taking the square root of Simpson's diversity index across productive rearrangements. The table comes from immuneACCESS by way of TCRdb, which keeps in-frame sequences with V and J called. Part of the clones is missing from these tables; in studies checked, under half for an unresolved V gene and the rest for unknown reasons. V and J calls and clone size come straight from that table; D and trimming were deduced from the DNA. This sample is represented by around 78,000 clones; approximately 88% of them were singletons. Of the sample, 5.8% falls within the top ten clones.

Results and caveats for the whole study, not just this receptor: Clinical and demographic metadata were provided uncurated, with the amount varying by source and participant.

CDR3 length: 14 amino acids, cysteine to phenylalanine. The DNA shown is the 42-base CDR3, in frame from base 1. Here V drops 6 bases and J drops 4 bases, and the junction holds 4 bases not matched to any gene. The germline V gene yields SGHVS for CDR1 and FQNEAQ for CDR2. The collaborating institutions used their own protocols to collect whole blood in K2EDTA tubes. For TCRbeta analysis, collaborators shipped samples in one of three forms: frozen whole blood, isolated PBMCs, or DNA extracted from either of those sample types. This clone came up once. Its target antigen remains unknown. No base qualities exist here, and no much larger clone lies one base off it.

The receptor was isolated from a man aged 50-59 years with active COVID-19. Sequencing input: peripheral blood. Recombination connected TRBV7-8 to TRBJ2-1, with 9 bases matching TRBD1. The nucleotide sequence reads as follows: TGTGCCAGCAGGAAGGGACAGGGATACAATGAGCAGTTCTTC. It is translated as CASRKGQGYNEQFF.